This T cell receptor (beta chain) was found in a study of T-cell reconstitution after alpha-beta-depleted transplantation in children. Unique molecular identifiers were incorporated during preparation of the TCRbeta library. A single record per CDR3 protein comes from TCRdb applying MiXCR to the PCR reads. The sample holds some 300,000 distinct CDR3 sequences, over 7% seen once. V dropped 0 bases and J dropped 3; count of bases not matched to a gene: 5. CDR3 length equals 16 residues. Germline lookup yields CDR1 LNHNV and CDR2 YYDKDF (reference sequence). Study observations and caveats: Fresh T-cell production supplied most of the T-cell counts and diversity seen one year after transplant. Several hundred expanded graft clones reportedly gave rise to the alpha-beta T cells present about two months after transplant.

This clonotype appeared a few times. The antigen is unknown. Source: peripheral blood, taken 360 days after TCRalphabeta/CD19-depleted stem cell transplant. The TCR was taken from a female patient aged 2-9 years who had a stem cell transplant for Fanconi anemia, so the T cells may come from the graft donor. The chain has TRBV15 and TRBJ2-7, with 10 bases fitting TRBD1. CDR3 DNA sequence: TGTGCCACCAGCAGAGATTGGACAGGGGGGAGCTACGAGCAGTACTTC. This encodes CATSRDWTGGSYEQYF.